The TCR beta chain described here comes from a study of cytomegalovirus exposure and HLA in healthy donors. As concerns this clone: Its antigen is unknown.

With 60 Vbeta and 13 Jbeta primers, the PCR was carried out. The protocol was immunoSEQ multiplex PCR, while the TCRdb copy is restricted to in-frame clones and leaves out a portion. The repertoire holds 160,000 or so clones, 60% to 80% seen once, with over 2% in the top ten. Study conclusions and caveats: What was likely a sequencing artifact was a cluster of highly shared sequence variants.

The sequence came from a man in his sixties in good health and CMV-seronegative. The specimen sequenced was PBMCs.

CDR3 region: CASSLTSGGDYEQYF. The CDR3 DNA reads as TGTGCCAGCAGCCTAACTAGCGGGGGCGACTACGAGCAGTACTTC. The chain combines TRBV7-8 with TRBJ2-7; 11 positions agree with TRBD2. The CDR3 totals 15 residues. Germline V lookup: CDR1 SGHVS, CDR2 FQNEAQ. V was pared by 5 bases and J by 3 bases, with 6 bases of the junction left unmatched.